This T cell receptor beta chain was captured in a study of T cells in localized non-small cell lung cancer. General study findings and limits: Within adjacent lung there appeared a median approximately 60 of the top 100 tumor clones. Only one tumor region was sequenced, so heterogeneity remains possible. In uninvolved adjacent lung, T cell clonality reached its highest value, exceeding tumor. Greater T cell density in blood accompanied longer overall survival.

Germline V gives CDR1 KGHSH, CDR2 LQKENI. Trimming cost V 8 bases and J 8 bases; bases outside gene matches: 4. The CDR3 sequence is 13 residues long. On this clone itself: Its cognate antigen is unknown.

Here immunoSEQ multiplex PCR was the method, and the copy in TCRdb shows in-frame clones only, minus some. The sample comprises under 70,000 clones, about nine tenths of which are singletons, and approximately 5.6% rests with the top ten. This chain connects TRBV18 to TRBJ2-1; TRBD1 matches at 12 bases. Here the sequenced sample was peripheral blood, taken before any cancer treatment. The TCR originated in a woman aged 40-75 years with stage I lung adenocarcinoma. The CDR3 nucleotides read TGTGCCAGCCGGGGACAGGGGGCTGATGAGCAGTTCTTC. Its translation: CASRGQGADEQFF.